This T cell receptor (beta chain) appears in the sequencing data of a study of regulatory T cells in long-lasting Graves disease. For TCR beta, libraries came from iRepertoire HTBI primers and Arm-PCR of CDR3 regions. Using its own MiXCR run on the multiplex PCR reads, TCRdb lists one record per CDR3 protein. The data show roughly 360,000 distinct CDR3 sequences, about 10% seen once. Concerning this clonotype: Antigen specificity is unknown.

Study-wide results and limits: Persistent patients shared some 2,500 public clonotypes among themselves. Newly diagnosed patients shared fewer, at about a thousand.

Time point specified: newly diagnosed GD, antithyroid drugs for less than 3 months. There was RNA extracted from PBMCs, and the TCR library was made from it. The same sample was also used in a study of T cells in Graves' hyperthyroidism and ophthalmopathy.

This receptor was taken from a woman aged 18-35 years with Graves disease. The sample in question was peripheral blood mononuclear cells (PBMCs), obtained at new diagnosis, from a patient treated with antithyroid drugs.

In DNA form, the CDR3 reads TGTGCCAGCAGCCAAGGGGCGAGGACCTGGTACTTC. This translates into CASSQGARTWYF. The V and J genes are TRBV3-1 and TRBJ2-5; no definite D call. This CDR3 has 12 residues. V lost 1 base to trimming and J lost 13 bases, with 13 bases between them. Germline CDR1 and CDR2: LGHDT and YNNKEL (reference sequence).